This TCR beta chain was observed in a study of T cell changes during pregnancy in multiple sclerosis. The repertoire was sequenced with immunoSEQ multiplex PCR; TCRdb's copy has only in-frame clones and lacks some. The table lists more than 50,000 clones, roughly 91% of them singletons. From germline, CDR1 is SQVTM and CDR2 ANQGSEA. The CDR3 covers 16 residues. V dropped 2 bases and J dropped 4; count of bases not matched to a gene: 11. This sequence joins TRBV29-1 and TRBJ2-7, with 10 bases fitting TRBD2. The TCR originated in a female donor with multiple sclerosis, enrolled in a pregnancy study. Specimen: peripheral blood, collected before pregnancy. The CDR3 sequence: CSVEKREGRVVYEQYF. Written as DNA, the CDR3 is TGCAGCGTTGAAAAGCGGGAGGGGAGGGTTGTATACGAGCAGTACTTC.